This T cell receptor beta chain was recorded in a study of read filtering for tumor transcriptome and immune sequencing. Study-level background: DNase treatment preceded whole-transcriptome library preparation.

Notes on the study in general: In IR-seq, single-read clonotypes were about 81.9% of clonotypes but around 3.5% of reads. IR-seq captured clonotypes deeper and more reliably than RNA-seq.

This clonotype was detected many times. Antigen specificity is unknown. V trimming: 1 base; J trimming: 4 bases; junction bases outside the gene matches: 8. CDR1 and CDR2 (germline): KGHDR, SFDVKD. The length of the CDR3 is 18 residues. The library was built from about 400 ng RNA with molecular barcoded adaptors for alpha/delta and beta/gamma chains. TCRdb re-called the reads with MiXCR, one entry per CDR3 protein. The sample consists of more than 100,000 distinct CDR3 sequences, 13% of them appearing once. The TCR sequence derives from a donor aged 40 or over with multiple myeloma. The sequencing input was a population of CD138-negative cells sorted from bone marrow. The V call is TRBV24-1, the J call TRBJ2-1; 11 nucleotides line up with TRBD2. This CDR3 is CATSDFPIGTSGYNEQFF. The CDR3 DNA follows: TGTGCCACCAGTGATTTCCCGATCGGGACTAGCGGATACAATGAGCAGTTCTTC.